A selection of T cell receptor beta chains follows, all from one sample in a study of beta chain features in type 1 diabetes. Sequenced by immunoSEQ multiplex PCR; TCRdb stores in-frame clones only, minus some. Of hundreds of thousands of clones in the sample, 15% were seen once. The sample comprised naive CD4+ T cells from blood. Receptors were obtained from a man younger than 30 in good health. CDR3s include the opening cysteine and the closing phenylalanine or tryptophan. Rows may omit the clone size; those that give it use once, few, many or a size class.

V: TRBV7-3
size: NA
J: TRBJ1-1
CDR3: CASSLIGNTKAFF

V: TRBV5-1
size: NA
J: TRBJ2-3
CDR3: CASSLTSGTDTQYF

V: TRBV15
size: NA
J: TRBJ1-4
CDR3: CATSREDRDNEKLFF

V: TRBV7-2
size: few
J: TRBJ2-3
CDR3: CASSIPQGRTDTQYF

V: TRBV4-3
size: NA
J: TRBJ2-3
CDR3: CASSQISGLTDTQYF

V: TRBV9
size: NA
J: TRBJ2-7
CDR3: CASSELAGGSYEQYF

V: TRBV13
size: NA
J: TRBJ2-3
CDR3: CASSFLTDVTSTDTQYF

V: TRBV25-1
size: NA
J: TRBJ1-4
CDR3: CASRAGANEKLFF

V: TRBV29-1
size: NA
J: TRBJ2-3
CDR3: CSVDWGNTQYF

V: TRBV23-1
size: many
J: TRBJ2-3
CDR3: CASSPPEQKDTQYF

V: TRBV9
size: few
J: TRBJ1-3
CDR3: CASSVAWSGNTIYF

V: TRBV6-5
size: NA
J: TRBJ2-6
CDR3: CASTYGPWANVLTF

V: TRBV7-9
size: few
J: TRBJ1-1
CDR3: CASTLQGFGVTEAFF

V: TRBV7-3
size: NA
J: TRBJ2-3
CDR3: CASSFRAQGTDTQYF

V: TRBV27
size: few
J: TRBJ1-6
CDR3: CASRPGTVYNSPLHF

V: TRBV5-1
size: NA
J: TRBJ2-5
CDR3: CASSSYRGQETQYF

V: TRBV19
size: few
J: TRBJ2-7
CDR3: CASSKVPAYEQYF

V: TRBV29-1
size: few
J: TRBJ2-7
CDR3: CSVARAYEQYF

V: TRBV2
size: few
J: TRBJ2-2
CDR3: CASSDPLLAGGNTGELFF

V: TRBV19
size: few
J: TRBJ2-4
CDR3: CASSGTELAKNIQYF

V: TRBV11-1
size: few
J: TRBJ1-2
CDR3: CASSRSTGAFYGYTF

V: TRBV7-8
size: NA
J: TRBJ2-7
CDR3: CASSRSGTAGEQYF

V: TRBV7-9
size: few
J: TRBJ1-6
CDR3: CASSLGIDSPLHF

V: TRBV5-4
size: few
J: TRBJ1-4
CDR3: CASSPYLGTKKLFF

V: TRBV9
size: few
J: TRBJ2-7
CDR3: CASSVVVYEQYF

V: TRBV14
size: NA
J: TRBJ2-5
CDR3: CASSLTRDRRETQYF

V: TRBV2
size: few
J: TRBJ2-2
CDR3: CASRDEARAGELFF

V: TRBV4-3
size: NA
J: TRBJ1-1
CDR3: CASSPGQGANTEAFF

V: TRBV7-9
size: NA
J: TRBJ1-1
CDR3: CASGHGGMNTEAFF

V: TRBV6-5
size: NA
J: TRBJ1-5
CDR3: CASSLTATNQPQHF

V: TRBV7-9
size: NA
J: TRBJ2-3
CDR3: CASSLVGTSGTRDTQYF

V: TRBV30
size: NA
J: TRBJ1-2
CDR3: CAWSVRLGYTF

V: TRBV7-2
size: few
J: TRBJ2-7
CDR3: CASSRDRQEQYF

V: TRBV6-5
size: NA
J: TRBJ2-7
CDR3: CASSYQTSYEQYF

V: TRBV7-2
size: few
J: TRBJ2-2
CDR3: CASSFLMTGPRELFF

V: TRBV4-2
size: NA
J: TRBJ1-2
CDR3: CASSQDGVAGSEGYTF

V: TRBV25-1
size: few
J: TRBJ2-3
CDR3: CASSGEGVTDTQYF

V: TRBV18
size: NA
J: TRBJ2-7
CDR3: CASSRGEGPYEQYF

V: TRBV7-2
size: few
J: TRBJ1-5
CDR3: CASSLLEQSSNQPQHF

V: TRBV18
size: few
J: TRBJ1-2
CDR3: CASSPSPGSVGVYGYTF

V: TRBV28
size: few
J: TRBJ2-7
CDR3: CASSSSGTTYEQYF

V: TRBV5-1
size: NA
J: TRBJ2-3
CDR3: CASSLKADTQYF

V: TRBV5-4
size: NA
J: TRBJ2-5
CDR3: CASSLAGQALQETQYF

V: TRBV27
size: few
J: TRBJ1-6
CDR3: CASRTGFSSSYNSPLHF

V: TRBV7-2
size: few
J: TRBJ1-3
CDR3: CASSPRTRTIYF

V: TRBV20-1
size: NA
J: TRBJ2-7
CDR3: CSVSGYYEQYF

V: TRBV6-1
size: few
J: TRBJ2-5
CDR3: CASSDRDPKETQYF

V: TRBV7-9
size: few
J: TRBJ2-7
CDR3: CASSLARTGRSSYEQYF

V: TRBV5-6
size: few
J: TRBJ2-7
CDR3: CASSYGTTNYEQYF